Described below is a single T cell receptor beta chain sequence and its context. The antigen remains unidentified. This sample stems from a study of cytomegalovirus exposure and HLA in healthy donors. Study-wide findings and caveats: Across all donors, roughly uniform sequencing depth was an assumption of the presence/absence analyses. An analysis that was carried out later associated 16,000 or so TCR beta sequences with HLA alleles at 0.05 false discovery rate.

Primers: 60 Vbeta forward and 13 Jbeta reverse. The data were produced by immunoSEQ multiplex PCR, yet TCRdb's version contains in-frame clones alone and is incomplete. The table records about 160,000 clones, around 84% of them present only once. V dropped 8 bases and J dropped 1; count of bases not matched to a gene: 7. The CDR3 loop spans 14 amino acids. The germline gives CDR1 SEHNR, CDR2 FQNEAQ (reference sequence). The chain links TRBV7-9 to TRBJ1-1, with TRBD1 matching over 7 bases. This TCR came from a woman between 40 and 50 years old in good health and CMV-seronegative. The sequenced sample was PBMCs. This CDR3 reads CASSSKGANTEAFF. CDR3 bases: TGTGCCAGCTCGTCGAAGGGGGCGAACACTGAAGCTTTCTTT.